These T cell receptor beta chains were read from a single sample in a study of T cells in narcolepsy. Some clones are missing from TCRdb's copy, which holds only in-frame ones; the method was immunoSEQ multiplex PCR. The table includes roughly 20,000 clones, around 86% detected once. Sequenced input: memory (CD45RA-) CD4+ T cells from blood. These receptors were collected from a human donor in good health. The CDR3 runs from the conserved cysteine through the conserved F or W. Fields, in order: J gene, clone size, V gene, CDR3 length, CDR3 protein. The size entry is marked missing in some rows and otherwise reads once, few, many or a size class.

TRBJ1-5,.,TRBV9,15,CASSGHPDSNQPQHF
TRBJ1-6,.,TRBV2,14,CASTLSASSSPLHF
TRBJ2-1,few,TRBV5-6,15,CASSTGALSYNEQFF
TRBJ2-3,.,TRBV5-8,12,CASSLVPDTQYF
TRBJ2-3,.,TRBV30,16,CAWSVRLAGFSDTQYF
TRBJ1-2,.,TRBV28,12,CASSLPGYGYTF
TRBJ2-5,.,TRBV30,14,CAWSLDRNQETQYF
TRBJ2-2,.,TRBV29-1,15,CSVETHPGDTGELFF
TRBJ2-7,.,TRBV7-2,15,CASTQEGPSVGEQYF
TRBJ1-2,once,TRBV6-5,12,CASSRTGDGYTF
TRBJ1-5,.,TRBV5-6,15,CASSFFYGGNQPQHF
TRBJ2-1,.,TRBV23-1,16,CASSQSRREEVNEQFF
TRBJ2-2,.,TRBV5-1,15,CASSSGTIRAGELFF
TRBJ1-2,.,TRBV6-5,11,CASTIWLGYTF
TRBJ2-2,.,TRBV11-3,15,CASSFGGTNTGELFF
TRBJ1-1,.,TRBV6-1,13,CASTDRPNTEAFF
TRBJ2-3,.,TRBV25-1,15,CASGSGGASTDTQYF
TRBJ1-3,once,TRBV5-1,15,CASSLEGATGNTIYF
TRBJ1-2,.,TRBV18,13,CASSPGTDYGYTF
TRBJ2-2,.,TRBV19,15,CASSTGGASTGELFF
TRBJ1-6,.,TRBV7-8,14,CASSLAVYNSPLHF
TRBJ2-7,.,TRBV19,14,CASSIGTDHYEQYF
TRBJ2-3,.,TRBV5-5,15,CASTGLAVSTDTQYF
TRBJ2-1,.,TRBV4-1,17,CASSQGPDRGTYNEQFF
TRBJ2-3,.,TRBV6-5,11,CASSPKGTQYF
TRBJ2-1,.,TRBV5-1,15,CASRGGLAETNEQFF
TRBJ1-1,.,TRBV5-4,13,CASSRGGSTEAFF
TRBJ1-1,few,TRBV6-5,13,CASSQQGNTEAFF
TRBJ1-4,few,TRBV4-3,13,CASSQDPGEKLFF
TRBJ2-3,.,TRBV30,12,CYSSRKPDTQYF
TRBJ2-4,.,TRBV4-3,17,CASSQGYSGGEWRIQYF
TRBJ1-1,.,TRBV18,12,CASSPSGTEAFF
TRBJ2-7,.,TRBV19,14,CASSVLGANYEQYF
TRBJ1-4,.,TRBV5-1,15,CASSIGQGLNEKLFF
TRBJ2-7,.,TRBV7-8,16,CASSLRKEAVAYEQYF
TRBJ1-1,once,TRBV11-3,14,CASSLGNMNTEAFF
TRBJ2-2,.,TRBV30,14,CAWSRGTNTGELFF
TRBJ1-1,.,TRBV7-9,15,CASSLVSGANTEAFF
TRBJ2-1,.,TRBV11-2,15,CASSLGSGVHNEQFF
TRBJ2-3,.,TRBV15,13,CATSRRTADTQYF
TRBJ2-7,.,TRBV5-1,16,CASSSTSMDRPYEQYF
TRBJ1-1,.,TRBV7-8,14,CASSLAGQNTEAFF
TRBJ2-7,few,TRBV14,18,CASSRTRLAFNSGNEQYF
TRBJ2-1,.,TRBV5-1,19,CASSLEPSTGGSRGDEQFF
TRBJ1-1,.,TRBV5-1,12,CASRRGGTEAFF
TRBJ1-1,.,TRBV7-6,11,CASGRGNVAFF
TRBJ2-1,.,TRBV4-3,17,CASSRGTSGSSHNEQFF
TRBJ1-4,.,TRBV7-2,16,CASSSFPGASHEKLFF
TRBJ2-5,.,TRBV11-3,15,CASSRDMGVGETQYF
TRBJ1-6,few,TRBV11-2,14,CASRTGDRNSPLHF
TRBJ2-7,.,TRBV19,14,CASKPTLYSYEQYF
TRBJ1-1,.,TRBV6-6,11,CASSRNTEAFF
TRBJ1-6,.,TRBV27,13,CASKSSYNSPLHF
TRBJ1-2,few,TRBV5-1,14,CASRLDRGRIGYTF
TRBJ2-3,.,TRBV9,14,CASSRYPDLDTQYF
TRBJ1-1,.,TRBV18,15,CASSPRTGGYTEAFF
TRBJ1-6,few,TRBV15,14,CATSGSSYNSPLHF
TRBJ1-1,.,TRBV12-5,15,CASGLVLGVFTEAFF
TRBJ2-1,once,TRBV7-2,14,CASSLVRTSTEQFF
TRBJ2-3,.,TRBV7-7,13,CASSLVPGDTQYF